These 13 T cell receptor beta chains originate from one sample sequenced in a study of early T cells in non-severe SARS-CoV-2 infection. Each CDR3 protein gets one entry after TCRdb re-called the 5' RACE reads with MiXCR. The sample has about 48,000 distinct CDR3 sequences; roughly 5.5% are singletons. Sequenced material: whole blood. The origin of the receptors is an adult who was a healthcare worker with PCR-confirmed SARS-CoV-2 infection or an uninfected control (not recorded which).

This clonotype was recorded at least ten times. CDR3 loop: CASSQEKGMGTEAFF. DNA of the CDR3: TGCGCCAGCAGCCAAGAGAAGGGCATGGGCACTGAAGCTTTCTTT. The gene calls are TRBV4-1 and TRBJ1-1; no reliable D call. The germline gives CDR1 MGHRA, CDR2 YSYEKL. Trimming removed 0 bases at V and 4 bases at J, with 12 bases between. This CDR3 region has 15 residues.

This clonotype showed up many times. The chain joins TRBV27 to TRBJ2-7; D unclear. Germline-derived CDR1 and CDR2 are MNHEY and SMNVEV (reference sequence). V dropped 6 bases and J dropped 7 bases, with 22 bases sitting between them. This CDR3 spans 15 amino acids. The CDR3 DNA reads as TGTGCCAGCAGACTCAGGCTAGAACCCTTCGGTGAGCAGTACTTC. This encodes CASRLRLEPFGEQYF.

This clonotype was picked up many times. This rearrangement joins TRBV5-6 to TRBJ2-1; TRBD1 matches 9 bases. Germline V gene lookup returns CDR1 SGHDT and CDR2 YYEEEE. With V trimmed by 3 bases and J by 7 bases, 8 bases remained unmatched. The CDR3 is 15 residues long. The CDR3: CASSYPGGQGNEQFF. Written as DNA, the CDR3 is TGTGCCAGCAGCTACCCCGGGGGACAGGGAAATGAGCAGTTCTTC.

At least ten counts were recorded for this clonotype. This chain's CDR3 is CASSLSADNYEQYF. The CDR3 DNA sequence: TGTGCCAGCAGTTTATCCGCGGACAATTACGAGCAGTACTTC. V is TRBV27 and J is TRBJ2-7, with D possibly being TRBD1 (5 bases). CDR1 is MNHEY, CDR2 SMNVEV, per germline (reference sequence). The CDR3 loop spans 14 amino acids. V gave up 0 bases and J gave up 4 bases, with 10 bases separating them.

This clonotype was observed many times. The chain is built from TRBV27 and TRBJ2-5; D is uncertain. Germline lookup yields CDR1 MNHEY and CDR2 SMNVEV (reference sequence). This CDR3 is built from 14 residues. Between the trimmed V and J ends, which lost 8 bases and 4 bases, there was a span of 17 bases. CDR3 sequence: CASARLGIIETQYF. The CDR3 DNA reads as TGTGCCAGCGCAAGGTTAGGCATAATAGAGACCCAGTACTTC.

This clonotype was observed at least ten times. The chain links TRBV30 to TRBJ2-3; 12 bases map to TRBD2. Germline V gene sequence: CDR1 GTSNPN, CDR2 SVGIG (reference sequence). The CDR3 is made up of 15 amino acids. Trimming removed 1 base from V and 5 bases from J; junction bases left unmatched: 4. CDR3 bases: TGTGCCTGGAGTGGACTAGCGGGGGTGGGAGATACGCAGTATTTT. Translating gives CAWSGLAGVGDTQYF.

Many counts were recorded for this clonotype. The chain links TRBV29-1 to TRBJ1-6, with a possible D match to TRBD1 (6 bases). V was cut by 4 bases and J by 7 bases, with 8 bases left in between. Germline V CDR1 and CDR2: SQVTM, ANQGSEA. The CDR3 length is 12 residues. DNA for the CDR3: TGCAGCGTTGGGACAGCCAATTCACCCCTCCACTTT. Its protein is CSVGTANSPLHF.

V gene TRBV2 combines with J gene TRBJ2-2, with 11 nucleotides matching TRBD2. The germline CDR1 and CDR2 sequences are SNHLY and FYNNEI. The junction had 4 bases not matched to a gene; V was cut back by 6 bases and J by 1 base. CDR3 length: 16 residues. The DNA for the CDR3 is TGTGCCAGCAGCCTAGCGGGGGGCGGGAACACCGGGGAGCTGTTTTTT. Translating gives CASSLAGGGNTGELFF.

This clonotype has a count of ten or more. For the CDR3, the DNA is TGTGCCAGCAACCGCCGGGGGCGAAACACCATATATTTT. It yields the protein CASNRRGRNTIYF. V gene TRBV7-9 combines with J gene TRBJ1-3, with TRBD1 as a possible D gene (6 bases). Trimming took 7 bases from V and 5 from J, leaving 12 bases between them. This CDR3 has 13 amino acids. Germline CDR1 is SEHNR and CDR2 is FQNEAQ (reference sequence).

This clonotype was detected ten times or more. The J gene is TRBJ2-5, the V gene TRBV5-1; D remains ambiguous. Per the germline V gene, CDR1 is SGHRS and CDR2 is YFSETQ. The CDR3 is made up of 13 amino acids. Trimming pared 1 base from V and 3 bases from J, leaving 7 bases between. CDR3 sequence reads: CASSLTKEETQYF. In DNA, the CDR3 is TGCGCCAGCAGCTTGACAAAAGAAGAGACCCAGTACTTC.

Many counts were recorded for this clonotype. The chain couples TRBV5-6 to TRBJ2-1, with unresolved D. This CDR3 is 15 amino acids long. The germline V gene encodes CDR1 SGHDT and CDR2 YYEEEE. Trimming removed 0 bases at V and 1 base at J, with 8 bases between. CDR3: CASSLDWSSYNEQFF. CDR3 in DNA: TGTGCCAGCAGCTTGGATTGGAGTTCCTACAATGAGCAGTTCTTC.

The rearrangement uses TRBV11-1 and TRBJ2-7; 7 bases align to TRBD2. This CDR3 comprises 13 residues. V lost 5 bases, J lost 4 bases, and 5 bases stayed unmatched. Germline V gene lookup returns CDR1 SGHAT and CDR2 FQDESV (reference sequence). CDR3 residues: CASSEPSGYEQYF. In DNA, the CDR3 is TGTGCCAGCAGCGAACCTAGCGGATACGAGCAGTACTTC. The whole variable domain, filled in from reference TRBV11-1 and TRBJ2-7, reads EAEVAQSPRYKITEKSQAVAFWCDPISGHATLYWYRQILGQGPELLVQFQDESVVDDSQLPKDRFSAERLKGVDSTLKIQPAELGDSAMYLCASSEPSGYEQYFGPGTRLTVT.

This clonotype was observed at least ten times. The chain couples TRBV5-1 to TRBJ1-1; D ambiguous. The CDR3 totals 14 residues. The ends were cut back, 1 base at V and 3 bases at J, with 10 bases in the middle. Germline V lookup: CDR1 SGHRS, CDR2 YFSETQ. The CDR3 sequence is CASSLIGLDTEAFF. CDR3 bases: TGCGCCAGCAGCTTGATAGGGCTGGACACTGAAGCTTTCTTT.